This note documents a single T cell receptor (beta chain) sequence. This clonotype was found many times. Its target antigen remains unknown. Base qualities were left out, and no much larger clone turns up one base away. This entry belongs to a study of CD8 T cells in ankylosing spondylitis (dated by TCRdb to about 2017). For the study in its entirety: To find TCR variants linked to disease, the study profiled T cell receptor beta repertoires in ankylosing spondylitis patients and healthy donors. The full study cohort comprised around 23 ankylosing spondylitis patients and over a hundred healthy donors. Peripheral blood was sampled, and synovial fluid was additionally collected from ankylosing spondylitis patients.

The investigation overall reported the following: Significant enrichment of the disease-linked clones was reported in matched synovial fluid samples from ankylosing spondylitis patients. Some motif variants were previously reported in synovial fluid and blood of reactive arthritis patients, suggesting common disease-initiation mechanisms. Blood from ankylosing spondylitis patients appeared to be characterized by a TCR beta motif composed of roughly eight highly homologous amino acid variants. The disease-linked clones had a CD8+ phenotype and were found at relatively low frequencies in peripheral blood.

TCRdb shows the sequencer as Illumina HiSeq 2500. Quantitative 5'-RACE with molecular barcodes was used to prepare TCR beta libraries. The study's own analysis went as follows. A new computational method based on a probabilistic model of VDJ rearrangement was used to identify disease-linked TCR variants. TCRdb applied fastp at Q25 and MiXCR to the public reads, then kept only in-frame beta chains. CDR3 protein sequences are deduplicated, and each keeps its most common genes and DNA. These V and J calls are TCRdb output, not the study's own analysis. Recorded for this sample are 200,000 to 250,000 distinct CDR3 sequences; roughly 25% of them occurred a single time. Less than 8.5% of the sample rests with the top ten. Material: blood, either unsorted or a sorted T cell fraction (not recorded which). This TCR came from a male donor with ankylosing spondylitis or in good health (not recorded which).

The DNA sequence reads TGTGCCATCAGTCCCCTAGCGGGGCAAGAGACCCAGTACTTC. It is translated as CAISPLAGQETQYF. The V gene is TRBV10-3 and the J gene is TRBJ2-5, and 9 bases in between align with TRBD2. V and J are trimmed by 5 bases and 2 bases, and the gene matches miss 3 bases of the junction. CDR3 length: 14 amino acids, cysteine to phenylalanine. Of all the DNA, just the CDR3 is kept, 42 bases in frame from base 1. CDR1 and CDR2, looked up from the germline V gene, are ENHRY and SYGVKD.